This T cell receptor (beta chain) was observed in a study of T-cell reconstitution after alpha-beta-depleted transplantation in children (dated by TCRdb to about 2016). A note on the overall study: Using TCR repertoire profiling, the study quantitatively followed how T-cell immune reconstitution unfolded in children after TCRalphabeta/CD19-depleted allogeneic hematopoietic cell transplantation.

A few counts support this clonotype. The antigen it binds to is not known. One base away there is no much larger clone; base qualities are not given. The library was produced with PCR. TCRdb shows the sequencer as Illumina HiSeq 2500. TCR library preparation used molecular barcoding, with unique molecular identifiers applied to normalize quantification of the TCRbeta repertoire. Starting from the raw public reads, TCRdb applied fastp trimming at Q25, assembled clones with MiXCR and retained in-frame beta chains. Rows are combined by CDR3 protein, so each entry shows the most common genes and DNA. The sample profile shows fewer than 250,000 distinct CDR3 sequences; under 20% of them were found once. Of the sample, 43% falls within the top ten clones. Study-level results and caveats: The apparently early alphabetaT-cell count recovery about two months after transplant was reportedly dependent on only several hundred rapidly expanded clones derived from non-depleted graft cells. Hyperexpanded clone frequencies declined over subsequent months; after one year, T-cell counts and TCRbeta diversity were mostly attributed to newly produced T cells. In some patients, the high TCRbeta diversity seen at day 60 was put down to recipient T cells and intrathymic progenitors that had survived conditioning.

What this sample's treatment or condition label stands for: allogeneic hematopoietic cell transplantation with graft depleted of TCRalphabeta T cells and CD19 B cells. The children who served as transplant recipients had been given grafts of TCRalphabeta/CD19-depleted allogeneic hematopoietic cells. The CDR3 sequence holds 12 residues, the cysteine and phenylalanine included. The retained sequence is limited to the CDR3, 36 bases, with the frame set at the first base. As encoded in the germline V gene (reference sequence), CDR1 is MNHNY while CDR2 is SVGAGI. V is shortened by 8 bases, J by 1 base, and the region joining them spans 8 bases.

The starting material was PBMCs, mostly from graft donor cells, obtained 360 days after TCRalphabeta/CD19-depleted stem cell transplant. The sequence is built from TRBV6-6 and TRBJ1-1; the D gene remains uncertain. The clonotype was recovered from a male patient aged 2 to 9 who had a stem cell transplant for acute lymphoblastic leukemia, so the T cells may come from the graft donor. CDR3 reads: CASHMGNTEAFF. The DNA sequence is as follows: TGTGCCAGCCACATGGGGAACACTGAAGCTTTCTTT.